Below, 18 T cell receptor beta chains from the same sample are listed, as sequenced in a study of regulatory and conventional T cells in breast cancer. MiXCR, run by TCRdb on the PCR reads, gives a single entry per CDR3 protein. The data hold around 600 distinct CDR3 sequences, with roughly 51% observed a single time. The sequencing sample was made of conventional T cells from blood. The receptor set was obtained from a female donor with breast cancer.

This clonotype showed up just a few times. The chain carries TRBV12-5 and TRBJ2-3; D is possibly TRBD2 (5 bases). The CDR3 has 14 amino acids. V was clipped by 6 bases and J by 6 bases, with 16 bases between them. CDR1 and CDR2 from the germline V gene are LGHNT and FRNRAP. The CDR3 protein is CASGAWAPGDTQYF. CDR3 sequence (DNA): TGTGCTAGTGGGGCCTGGGCCCCGGGGGATACGCAGTATTTT.

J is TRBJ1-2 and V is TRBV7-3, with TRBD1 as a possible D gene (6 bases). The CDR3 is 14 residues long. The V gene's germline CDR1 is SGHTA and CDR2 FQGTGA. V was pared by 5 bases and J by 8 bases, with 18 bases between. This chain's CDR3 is CASSEDSLSQGYTF. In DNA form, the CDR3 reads TGTGCCAGCAGCGAGGACAGCCTATCTCAGGGCTACACCTTC.

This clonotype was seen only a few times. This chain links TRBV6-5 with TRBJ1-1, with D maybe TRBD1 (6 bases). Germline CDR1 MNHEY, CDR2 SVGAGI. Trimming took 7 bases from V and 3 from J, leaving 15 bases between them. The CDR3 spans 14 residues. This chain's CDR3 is CASTPTQGYTEAFF. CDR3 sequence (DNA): TGTGCCAGCACTCCGACACAGGGTTACACTGAAGCTTTCTTT.

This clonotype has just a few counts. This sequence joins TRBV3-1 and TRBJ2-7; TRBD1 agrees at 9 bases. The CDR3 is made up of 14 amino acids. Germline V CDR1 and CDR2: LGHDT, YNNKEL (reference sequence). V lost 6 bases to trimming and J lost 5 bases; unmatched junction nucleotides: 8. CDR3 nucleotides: TGTGCCAGCAGTCAACAGGGGGCCGGGCACGAGCAGTACTTC. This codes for CASSQQGAGHEQYF.

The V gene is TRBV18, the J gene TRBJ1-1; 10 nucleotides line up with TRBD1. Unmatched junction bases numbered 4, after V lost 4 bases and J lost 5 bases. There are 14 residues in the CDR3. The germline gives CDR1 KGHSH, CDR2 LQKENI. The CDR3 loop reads CASSLGQGVTEAFF. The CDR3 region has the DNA TGTGCCAGCTCACTCGGACAGGGGGTAACTGAAGCTTTCTTT.

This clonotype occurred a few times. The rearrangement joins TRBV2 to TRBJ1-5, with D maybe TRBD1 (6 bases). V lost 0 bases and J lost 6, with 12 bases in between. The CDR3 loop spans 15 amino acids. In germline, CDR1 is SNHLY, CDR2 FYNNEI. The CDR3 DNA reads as TGTGCCAGCAGTGAAGCTCGGGGGGCAGGTCAGCCCCAGCATTTT. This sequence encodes CASSEARGAGQPQHF.

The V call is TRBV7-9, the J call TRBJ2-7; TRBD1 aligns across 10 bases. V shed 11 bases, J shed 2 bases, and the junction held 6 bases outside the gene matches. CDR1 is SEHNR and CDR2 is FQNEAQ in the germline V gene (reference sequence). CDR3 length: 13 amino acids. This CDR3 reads CAYGTGAAYEQYF. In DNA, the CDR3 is TGTGCCTATGGGACAGGGGCCGCCTACGAGCAGTACTTC.

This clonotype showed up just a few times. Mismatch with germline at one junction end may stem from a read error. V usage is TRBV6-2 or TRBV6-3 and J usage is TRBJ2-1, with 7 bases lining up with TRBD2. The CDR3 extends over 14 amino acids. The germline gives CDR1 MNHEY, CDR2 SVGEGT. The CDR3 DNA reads TGTGCCAGCCGGGACTACTACTCCTACGATGAGCAGTTCTTC. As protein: CASRDYYSYDEQFF.

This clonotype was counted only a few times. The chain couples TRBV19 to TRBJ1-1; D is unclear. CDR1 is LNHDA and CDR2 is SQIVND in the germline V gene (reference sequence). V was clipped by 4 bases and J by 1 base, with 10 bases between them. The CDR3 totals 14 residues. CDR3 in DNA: TGTGCCAGTAGTAATTGGGCCAAGAACACTGAAGCTTTCTTT. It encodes CASSNWAKNTEAFF.

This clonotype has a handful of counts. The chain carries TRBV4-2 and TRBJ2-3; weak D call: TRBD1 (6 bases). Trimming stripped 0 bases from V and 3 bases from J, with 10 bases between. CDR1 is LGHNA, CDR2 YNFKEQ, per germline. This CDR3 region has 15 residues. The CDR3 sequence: CASSQDRGWTDTQYF. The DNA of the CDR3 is TGTGCCAGCAGCCAAGACAGGGGTTGGACAGATACGCAGTATTTT.

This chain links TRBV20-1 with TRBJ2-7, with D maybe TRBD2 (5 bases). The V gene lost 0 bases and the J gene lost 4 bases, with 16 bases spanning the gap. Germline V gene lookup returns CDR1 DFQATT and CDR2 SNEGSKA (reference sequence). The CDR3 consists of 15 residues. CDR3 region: CSARDPRTGIYEQYF. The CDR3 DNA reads TGCAGTGCTAGAGATCCGCGGACTGGCATATACGAGCAGTACTTC.

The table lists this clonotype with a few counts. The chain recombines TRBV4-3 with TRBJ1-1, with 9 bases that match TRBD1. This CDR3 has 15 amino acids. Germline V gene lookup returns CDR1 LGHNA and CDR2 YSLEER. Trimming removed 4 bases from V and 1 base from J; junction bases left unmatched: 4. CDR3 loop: CASSPADRGNTEAFF. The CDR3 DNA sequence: TGCGCCAGCAGCCCAGCGGACAGGGGGAACACTGAAGCTTTCTTT.

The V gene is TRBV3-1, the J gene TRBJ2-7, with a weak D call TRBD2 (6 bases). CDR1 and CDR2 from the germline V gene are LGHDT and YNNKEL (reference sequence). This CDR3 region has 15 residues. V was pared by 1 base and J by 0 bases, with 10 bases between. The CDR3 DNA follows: TGTGCCAGCAGCCAAGTAGCGGATCCCTCCTACGAGCAGTACTTC. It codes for CASSQVADPSYEQYF.

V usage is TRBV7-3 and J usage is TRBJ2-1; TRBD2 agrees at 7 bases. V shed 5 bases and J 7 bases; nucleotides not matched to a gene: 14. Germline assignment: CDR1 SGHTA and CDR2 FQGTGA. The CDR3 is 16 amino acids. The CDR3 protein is CASSPSLGGSTNEQFF. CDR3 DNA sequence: TGTGCCAGCAGCCCCTCCCTTGGCGGGAGTACGAATGAGCAGTTCTTC.

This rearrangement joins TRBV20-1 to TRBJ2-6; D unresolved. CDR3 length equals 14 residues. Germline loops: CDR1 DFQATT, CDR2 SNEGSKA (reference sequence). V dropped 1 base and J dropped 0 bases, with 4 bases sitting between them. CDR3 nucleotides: TGCAGTGCTAGAGCCACCTCTGGGGCCAACGTCCTGACTTTC. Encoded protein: CSARATSGANVLTF.

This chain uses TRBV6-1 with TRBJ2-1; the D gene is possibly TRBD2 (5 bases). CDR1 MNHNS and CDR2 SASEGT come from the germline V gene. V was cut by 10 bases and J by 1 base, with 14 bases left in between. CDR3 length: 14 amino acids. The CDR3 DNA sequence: TGTGCCACCCTACTAGGAAGGTCCTACAATGAGCAGTTCTTC. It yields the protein CATLLGRSYNEQFF.

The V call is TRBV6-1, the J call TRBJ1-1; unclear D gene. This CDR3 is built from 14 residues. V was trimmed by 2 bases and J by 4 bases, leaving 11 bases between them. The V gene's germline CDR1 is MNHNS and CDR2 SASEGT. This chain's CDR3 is CASSEQVGGTEAFF. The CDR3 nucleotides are TGTGCCAGCAGTGAACAGGTTGGCGGCACTGAAGCTTTCTTT.

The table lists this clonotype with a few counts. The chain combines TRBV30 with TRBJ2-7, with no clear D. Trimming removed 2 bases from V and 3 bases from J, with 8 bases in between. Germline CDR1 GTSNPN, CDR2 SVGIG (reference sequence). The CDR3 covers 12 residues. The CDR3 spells CAWSSLDYEQYF. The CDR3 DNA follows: TGTGCCTGGAGTTCCCTGGACTACGAGCAGTACTTC.